The source of this TCR beta chain is a study of blood T cells in healthy people across ages (dated by TCRdb to between 2015 and 2017). Study-level background: In model experiments, template switching captured roughly one uniquely barcoded TCR beta cDNA molecule for every two T cells. Using the same blood draw, the study looked at two additional independent replicas of 1 million unique cDNA reads for two donors, one aged 18 to 30 and the other aged 80 or older. Four age groups were formed from the donors: young (average about 16 years), middle-aged (around 40), aged (about 62) and long-lived (about 75). The study measured age-related changes in TCR beta repertoire diversity using deep sequencing normalized with unique cDNA molecular identifiers. Here is what the overall study found, with its caveats: The percentage of naive T cells measured by flow cytometry correlated strongly with observed TCR beta diversity. Compared with the aged group, more naive CD4+ T cells, fewer expanded clones and increased TCR diversity were shown by the long-lived group, suggesting age selection. Observed TCR beta diversity per million T cells fell roughly linearly with age, and a significant reduction was already apparent by age approximately 41. Conclusive comparison of naive and antigen-experienced compartments was prevented by the profiling of bulk unsorted PBMCs. Because donor CMV infection status was unknown, age-related changes in expanded clonotypes were potentially confounded. Estimates of total diversity from one million sequenced T cells were regarded as lower bounds and underestimates.

The method behind the library was 5' RACE. Sequencing used an Illumina HiSeq 2500. The second PCR ran for roughly 7 to 11 cycles and used a J-beta primer mix along with a sample-barcoded 5' primer. A template-switch 5' adaptor carrying 12 random nucleotides introduced a unique molecular identifier onto each TCR beta cDNA molecule. Each sample yielded at least 2.5 million CDR3-containing paired-end reads. The Mint cDNA synthesis kit, primed by a TRBC-specific oligonucleotide, was used to synthesize first-strand cDNA from all RNA. All cDNA was treated with uracil-DNA glycosylase and then went through a first 18-cycle PCR with the universal primers M1SS and BC2_uni_R. The study's own analysis went as follows. Normalization of each sample was performed by random selection of 1 million high-quality reads, each carrying a distinct molecular identifier. Reads with shared molecular identifiers were discarded instead of being binned into consensus sequences. MiTCR, set to a Q25 quality threshold and the strictest error-elimination algorithm, was used for CDR3 identification, clonotype clustering and error correction. A nonparametric unseen species model with Euler transformation was used to estimate a lower bound on total TCR beta diversity. TCRdb reworked the public reads: Q25 trimming with fastp, MiXCR clone assembly, productive beta chains retained. Rows merge per CDR3 protein into single entries with the most common DNA and genes. TCRdb, not the authors, supplied the V and J calls. The sample table holds around 990,000 distinct CDR3 sequences, of which under 30% were seen once. Approximately 0.79% of the sample comes from the top ten.

CDR1 and CDR2 are drawn from the germline V gene: KGHSH, LQKENI. The CDR3 holds 13 amino acids from the cysteine to the phenylalanine. Of all the DNA, just the CDR3 is kept, 39 bases in frame from base 1. The 35 to 40 donors, aged about 6 to 100 years, were systemically healthy Caucasian individuals from Russia. Each donor gave about 9.7 milliliters of peripheral blood, drawn into EDTA-treated Vacutainer tubes. Ficoll-Paque density-gradient centrifugation was used to isolate PBMCs, with at least 6.5 million per sample. Trizol reagent was used to extract total RNA from the PBMCs, yielding at least 6 micrograms per sample. The percentages of naive CD45RAhigh/CD27high T cells were determined by flow cytometry on a PBMC aliquot from every donor. Concerning this clonotype: This clone's antigen is unknown. No much larger clonotype is one base removed from it; base qualities were not supplied.

The same specimen was also included in a second study, on T cells of mothers and their children. Reported in the second study: Donors were nine systemically healthy Caucasian individuals: three mothers and their six children. cDNA synthesis used all of the extracted RNA, with 1.5 ug of RNA in each 15 ul reaction. Sample barcodes and 2-4 random nucleotides were added via the M1S primer in the second PCR. More than 8.5 million TCR beta CDR3 reads were obtained from each mother, and 2.5 million to 3 million reads were obtained from each child. Thymic selection similarly shapes TCR recombination output in related and unrelated pairs, with minor effect from inherited differences. Normalized repertoire overlap in related mother-child pairs was always slightly higher than in unrelated mother-child pairs, but the difference was never significant. No persistent microchimeric T cell clones were found, with a detection sensitivity of approximately 94 clones per million clonotypes. Deep NGS was used in the study to compare the TCR beta repertoires of mothers and children and to look for features that separate related mother-child pairs from unrelated individuals. On average, the children were roughly 11 +/- 4 years old, while the mothers were about 37 +/- 4 years old. After adapter ligation with NEBNext reagents, the libraries were sequenced on Illumina HiSeq 2000 with 100+100 nt paired-end reads. Mother and child libraries were prepared a month apart and sequenced in separate runs to prevent cross-contamination. Each donor had between about 450,000 and 2,100,000 distinct TCR beta clonotypes identified. Naive TCR beta clonotypes were estimated from low-frequency clonotypes matched to each donor's FACS-determined naive share, without sorting.

The rearranged chain carries TRBV18 and TRBJ1-4, with TRBD2 tentatively as D gene (5 bases match). The J call is doubtful: the DNA matches TRBJ2-2 better. Sequenced material: blood. The sequence was collected from a girl aged 2 to 10 in good health. The CDR3 region reads CASSPNNREELFF. The sequence in DNA is TGTGCCAGCTCACCAAATAATCGGGAGGAGCTGTTTTTT.